The T cell receptor beta chain described here comes from a study of beta chain features in type 1 diabetes. The study, taken as a whole, reports: TCRB CDR3s were moderately but significantly shorter in Type 1 diabetes patients in all four CD4+ subsets.

CD45RO/CCR7/CD25/CD127/CD95/CD27 separated CD4+ naive, central memory, regulatory and stem cell-like memory cells by sorting. J was trimmed by 10 bases and V by 6 bases; bases with no gene match: 12. The CDR3 has 13 amino acids. Germline V gene data show CDR1 as SQVTM and CDR2 as ANQGSEA. This clone was observed a handful of times. The antigen remains unidentified. Since all of the isolated RNA was reverse transcribed, expressed TCRB transcripts were what got sequenced. Clones were read by immunoSEQ multiplex PCR, and TCRdb kept only the in-frame ones, dropping some. The data show some 240,000 clones, with about a sixth seen just once and about 0.085% held by the top ten.

Input material: naive CD4+ T cells from blood. This TCR was recovered from a young man with type 1 diabetes. The chain is built from TRBV29-1 and TRBJ2-1, with 7 bases fitting TRBD1. The CDR3 DNA sequence: TGCAGCGTCCAGGGGGTACTGGGGGTAGAGCAGTTCTTC. It translates to CSVQGVLGVEQFF.